This is a list of T cell receptor beta chains from one sample in a study of beta chain features in type 1 diabetes. Sequencing used immunoSEQ multiplex PCR; TCRdb keeps in-frame clones, though not all of them. The sample records 600,000 to 650,000 clones, roughly a sixth being singletons. The sequencing sample was made of naive CD4+ T cells from blood. The receptors were sampled from a man aged 18 to 29 in good health. CDR3s include the opening cysteine and the closing phenylalanine or tryptophan. The D gene is left open where the match is weak. Rows give clone size only sometimes, using once, few, many, or a class for an expanded clone.

J gene	clone size	V gene	D gene	CDR3 protein
TRBJ2-7	NA	TRBV20-1	NA	CSASPGYEQYF
TRBJ2-4	NA	TRBV5-1	NA	CASSLGGSSKNIQYF
TRBJ2-3	NA	TRBV18	TRBD1	CASSPIRSGQGPDTQYF
TRBJ1-1	few	TRBV25-1	NA	CASSAGGGIEAFF
TRBJ2-5	few	TRBV7-2	NA	CASRRPGLVAKTQYF
TRBJ1-1	few	TRBV5-1	NA	CASSLDPGSEAFF
TRBJ2-3	few	TRBV4-3	TRBD2	CASSPQIAGGRTDTQYF
TRBJ1-1	NA	TRBV18	NA	CASSPDIYPNTEAFF
TRBJ2-5	NA	TRBV7-2	NA	CASSFERGETQYF
TRBJ2-1	few	TRBV11-2	TRBD1	CASSLVTGGRFF
TRBJ1-1	few	TRBV6-5	TRBD1	CASRSMGQINTEAFF
TRBJ2-7	NA	TRBV20-1	NA	CSARLYEQYF
TRBJ2-1	few	TRBV29-1	NA	CSTKGYSYNEQFF
TRBJ1-5	NA	TRBV7-9	NA	CASSSVNNQPQHF
TRBJ2-3	NA	TRBV7-3	NA	CASSLGPGAGDTQYF
TRBJ1-2	few	TRBV10-3	TRBD1	CAIRTGGSGYTF
TRBJ2-1	NA	TRBV6-5	NA	CASREMGGRYNEQFF
TRBJ2-5	NA	TRBV5-1	TRBD2	CASSVLAGRGETQYF
TRBJ1-1	many	TRBV23-1	NA	CASIRREEAFF
TRBJ2-1	few	TRBV28	NA	CASSLTGNYNEQFF
TRBJ2-7	NA	TRBV30	TRBD1	CAWRGQGTAYEQYF
TRBJ1-2	few	TRBV6-1	NA	CASSLQGRGYTF
TRBJ2-5	NA	TRBV19	TRBD2	CASSIALLAGKETQYF
TRBJ2-5	NA	TRBV6-5	NA	CASTPAVLGETQYF
TRBJ1-3	few	TRBV9	NA	CASSVDEGQRVTIYF
TRBJ2-3	few	TRBV5-6	NA	CASSLTTDTQYF
TRBJ2-6	NA	TRBV28	TRBD1	CASSLSSGTGGAGANVLTF
TRBJ2-5	NA	TRBV7-2	TRBD2	CASSRLVGGETQYF
TRBJ2-1	NA	TRBV4-3	NA	CASSQESGGGGSYNEQFF
TRBJ2-7	NA	TRBV30	NA	CAWSVRGWRNLYEQYF
TRBJ1-4	few	TRBV19	NA	CASRQVATNEKLFF
TRBJ2-1	NA	TRBV6-1	NA	CASSLPLGGGEQFF
TRBJ2-7	NA	TRBV4-1	NA	CASSQARLGHEQYF
TRBJ2-7	NA	TRBV20-1	NA	CSAVLLGQYF
TRBJ2-3	few	TRBV28	NA	CASSLPPIDTQYF
TRBJ2-7	NA	TRBV6-1	TRBD1	CASRRGDREQYF
TRBJ2-2	few	TRBV7-2	TRBD2	CASSLVPGLATGELFF
TRBJ2-6	NA	TRBV5-1	NA	CASSFMDSTQSGANVLTF
TRBJ2-1	NA	TRBV5-1	TRBD1	CASSLGTGSPSSYNEQFF
TRBJ2-1	NA	TRBV7-9	NA	CASKETGRAPSSYNEQFF
TRBJ2-7	few	TRBV4-1	TRBD2	CASSHPGGTSGAYEQYF
TRBJ2-7	few	TRBV2	TRBD2	CASSVERGDYEQYF
TRBJ1-2	NA	TRBV30	NA	CAWSGQGNAHIWCPTF
TRBJ2-1	NA	TRBV19	TRBD2	CASSSPGASGFSRNEQFF
TRBJ2-1	few	TRBV15	TRBD2	CATSRGLGTKYNEQFF
TRBJ2-7	few	TRBV5-1	NA	CASSPSSPGSGTYEQYF
TRBJ2-7	few	TRBV11-3	NA	CASSLEAEYEQYF
TRBJ2-7	NA	TRBV6-5	NA	CASSYLLVGGTYEQYF
TRBJ2-4	NA	TRBV4-3	NA	CASSLGRGGAKNIQYF
TRBJ2-4	few	TRBV5-4	NA	CASSLETQGATKNIQYF
TRBJ2-7	few	TRBV7-2	NA	CASSLDNEQYF